The 22 T cell receptor beta chains given below trace back to one sample, sequenced in a study of blood T cell repertoires in COVID-19 (dated by TCRdb to the early 2020s). The receptor library was made with the immunoSEQ multiplex PCR assay. TCRdb took over this immuneACCESS table, retaining in-frame rearrangements with V and J assigned. Such tables are incomplete; in checked studies, under half of the missing clones stem from an unresolved V gene, and the remainder is unexplained. The sample includes 40,000 to 50,000 clones, with around 89% observed a single time. In total, the top ten clones hold 6.2% of the sample. The sequenced sample was peripheral blood. The receptors here all came from a human donor in a cohort sampled during active COVID-19.

This chain links TRBV4-1 with TRBJ2-7; no reliable D call. The CDR3 has 13 residues. Germline V lookup: CDR1 MGHRA, CDR2 YSYEKL. Deletions cut 1 base from V and 2 bases from J, with 6 bases between. CDR3 DNA: TGCGCCAGCAGCCAAGCCGGAGCCTACGAGCAGTACTTC. Translation gives CASSQAGAYEQYF.

This chain connects TRBV5-5 to TRBJ2-4, with D possibly TRBD2 on 5 matching bases. The CDR3 totals 14 residues. Between the trimmed V and J ends, which lost 0 bases and 7 bases, there was a span of 11 bases. From germline, CDR1 is SGHKS and CDR2 YYEKEE (reference sequence). In DNA form, the CDR3 reads TGTGCCAGCAGCTTGGTAGGAGGAAAGAACATTCAGTACTTC. This encodes CASSLVGGKNIQYF. Combining the CDR3 with reference TRBV5-5 and TRBJ2-4 gives the whole variable domain DAGVTQSPTHLIKTRGQQVTLRCSPISGHKSVSWYQQVLGQGPQFIFQYYEKEERGRGNFPDRFSARQFPNYSSELNVNALLLGDSALYLCASSLVGGKNIQYFGAGTRLSVL.

The chain has TRBV5-1 and TRBJ2-7; 8 bases are shared with TRBD1. Germline assignment: CDR1 SGHRS and CDR2 YFSETQ. The CDR3 is 15 residues long. The V gene end was trimmed by 2 bases and the J gene end by 3 bases; junction bases not matched to a gene: 7. DNA of the CDR3: TGCGCCAGCAGCTTCCAGCAGGGGGCTTACTACGAGCAGTACTTC. It yields the protein CASSFQQGAYYEQYF.

The V and J genes are TRBV14 and TRBJ2-5, with D uncertain. CDR3 size: 13 residues. Trimming pared 1 base from V and 5 bases from J, leaving 8 bases between. Germline lookup yields CDR1 SGHDN and CDR2 FVKESK. In DNA, the CDR3 is TGTGCCAGCAGCCAAGTCCCTCAGGAGACCCAGTACTTC. This codes for CASSQVPQETQYF.

CDR3 loop: CASRLQDYNEQFF. The CDR3 DNA follows: TGCGCCAGCAGACTACAGGATTACAATGAGCAGTTCTTC. The rearrangement links TRBV5-1 to TRBJ2-1; TRBD1 might be the D (5 bases). Trimming left V 5 bases short and J 4 bases short, with 10 bases between. This CDR3 region has 13 residues. Germline V gives CDR1 SGHRS, CDR2 YFSETQ.

The V call is TRBV11-2, the J call TRBJ1-1; the D is unclear. V lost 2 bases to trimming and J lost 1 base, with 5 bases between them. The CDR3 length is 13 residues. CDR1 is SGHAT, CDR2 FQNNGV, per germline. CDR3 protein: CASSLPGNTEAFF. The DNA of the CDR3 is TGTGCCAGCAGCTTACCAGGGAACACTGAAGCTTTCTTT.

The V and J genes are TRBV5-4 and TRBJ1-6; D is possibly TRBD1 (5 bases). The ends were cut back, 4 bases at V and 7 bases at J, with 15 bases in the middle. Germline CDR1 is SGHNT and CDR2 is YYREEE (reference sequence). The CDR3 loop spans 15 amino acids. Here the CDR3 DNA reads TGTGCCAGCAGCCCAGGAGCCAGGGAAAATTCACCCCTCCACTTT. This encodes CASSPGARENSPLHF.

J is TRBJ2-5 and V is TRBV18; tentatively, D is TRBD1 (6 bases). The length of the CDR3 is 16 residues. In germline, CDR1 is KGHSH, CDR2 LQKENI. The V end was cut by 4 bases, the J end by 5 bases, with 20 bases between. The CDR3 region is CASSLTGQIASETQYF. The DNA for the CDR3 is TGTGCCAGCTCACTCACAGGACAGATCGCGTCGGAGACCCAGTACTTC.

This clone was seen just once. The V and J genes are TRBV3-1 (or the pseudogene TRBV3-2) and TRBJ1-3, with 7 bases that match TRBD1. CDR3 size: 18 residues. Germline values: CDR1 LGHDT, CDR2 YNNKEL (reference sequence). Unmatched junction bases numbered 13, after V lost 4 bases and J lost 1 base. The CDR3 sequence is CASSLFAEGAWSGNTIYF. For the CDR3, the DNA is TGTGCCAGCAGCCTTTTCGCAGAGGGGGCATGGTCTGGAAACACCATATATTTT.

V usage is TRBV6-6 and J usage is TRBJ2-1, with 7 bases matching TRBD1. This CDR3 comprises 12 residues. J was trimmed by 10 bases and V by 6 bases; bases with no gene match: 6. In germline, CDR1 is MNHNY, CDR2 SVGAGI (reference sequence). CDR3 region: CASRRGQVEQFF. The CDR3 region has the DNA TGTGCCAGCAGGAGGGGGCAGGTGGAGCAGTTCTTC.

The CDR3 reads CASSLAMGGRTEAFF. The CDR3 DNA reads TGTGCCAGCAGCTTAGCCATGGGGGGTAGGACTGAAGCTTTCTTT. The rearrangement joins TRBV7-6 to TRBJ1-1, with D possibly being TRBD1 (5 bases). The germline gives CDR1 SGHVS, CDR2 FNYEAQ. This CDR3 is 15 amino acids long. The ends were cut back, 0 bases at V and 5 bases at J, with 13 bases in the middle.

This sequence joins TRBV12-5 and TRBJ2-7; a weak D match, TRBD2 (6 bases). The V gene's germline CDR1 is LGHNT and CDR2 FRNRAP. Trimming pared 5 bases from V and 2 bases from J, leaving 16 bases between. The CDR3 consists of 15 residues. In nucleotides, the CDR3 is TGTGCTAGTGGTCCCCCGGGACTGGGGGCCTACGAGCAGTACTTC. The encoded protein is CASGPPGLGAYEQYF.

The V and J genes are TRBV5-4 and TRBJ2-3, with D perhaps matching TRBD2 (6 bases). Germline V gene data show CDR1 as SGHNT and CDR2 as YYREEE (reference sequence). The V gene lost 0 bases and the J gene lost 0 bases, with 11 bases spanning the gap. This CDR3 has 16 amino acids. The CDR3 sequence: CASSLALATSTDTQYF. The CDR3 DNA is TGTGCCAGCAGCTTGGCGCTAGCGACTAGCACAGATACGCAGTATTTT. The full variable domain, completed using reference TRBV5-4 and TRBJ2-3, is ETGVTQSPTHLIKTRGQQVTLRCSSQSGHNTVSWYQQALGQGPQFIFQYYREEENGRGNFPPRFSGLQFPNYSSELNVNALELDDSALYLCASSLALATSTDTQYFGPGTRLTVL.

The chain carries TRBV19 and TRBJ1-6; 11 positions match TRBD1. Per germline, CDR1 LNHDA and CDR2 SQIVND (reference sequence). V lost 5 bases and J lost 9; bases outside the gene matches: 3. This CDR3 spans 14 amino acids. This chain's CDR3 is CASSSDRGPSPLHF. DNA of the CDR3: TGTGCCAGTAGTTCGGACAGGGGGCCTTCACCCCTCCACTTT.

As DNA, the CDR3 is TGTGCCAGCAGCCTGATGACAGGGGCCGGGGAGCTGTTTTTT. Protein sequence: CASSLMTGAGELFF. V gene TRBV3-1 (or the pseudogene TRBV3-2) combines with J gene TRBJ2-2, with 8 nucleotides matching TRBD1. V trimming: 4 bases; J trimming: 6 bases; junction bases outside the gene matches: 4. Germline CDR1 and CDR2: LGHDT and YNNKEL (reference sequence). This CDR3 has 14 residues.

The chain employs TRBV28 and TRBJ1-5, with TRBD1 as a possible D gene (6 bases). V lost 5 bases and J lost 7, with 12 bases in between. CDR1 and CDR2 from the germline V gene are MDHEN and SYDVKM. The CDR3 consists of 13 residues. CDR3 DNA sequence: TGTGCCAGCAGTCCCTCGGACAGCCAGCCCCAGCATTTT. Encoded protein: CASSPSDSQPQHF.

The CDR3 protein is CASSSGSGSYNEQFF. The DNA of the CDR3 is TGTGCCAGCAGCTCAGGATCAGGGTCCTACAATGAGCAGTTCTTC. V usage is TRBV9 and J usage is TRBJ2-1; possibly TRBD1 for D (5 bases). Germline-derived CDR1 and CDR2 are SGDLS and YYNGEE. The CDR3 runs 15 residues. The V end lost 4 bases, the J end lost 1 base, and 12 bases lay between the germline ends.

The V call is TRBV4-1, the J call TRBJ2-3, with D possibly TRBD2 on 6 matching bases. Germline values: CDR1 MGHRA, CDR2 YSYEKL. This CDR3 spans 19 amino acids. V was trimmed by 8 bases and J by 1 base, leaving 28 bases between them. CDR3 sequence reads: CASSSKSLASEGRTDTQYF. CDR3 DNA sequence: TGCGCCAGCTCCTCTAAATCCCTAGCTAGCGAGGGTCGCACAGATACGCAGTATTTT.

The V call is TRBV5-1, the J call TRBJ1-2; no definite D call. The CDR3 consists of 15 residues. V was clipped by 2 bases and J by 1 base, with 12 bases between them. Germline loops: CDR1 SGHRS, CDR2 YFSETQ. The chain's CDR3 is CASSFLDTVNYGYTF. The CDR3 bases are TGCGCCAGCAGCTTCTTAGACACAGTTAACTATGGCTACACCTTC.

This clone was recorded a few times. V usage is TRBV6-2 or TRBV6-3 and J usage is TRBJ2-7, with TRBD1 identical over 9 bases. V lost 5 bases to trimming and J lost 4 bases; unmatched junction nucleotides: 12. The CDR3 length is 16 residues. In germline, CDR1 is MNHEY, CDR2 SVGEGT. This chain's CDR3 is CASSRQGGISGYEQYF. CDR3 DNA sequence: TGTGCCAGCAGTCGACAGGGGGGTATCTCGGGATACGAGCAGTACTTC.

This chain uses TRBV7-2 with TRBJ2-1; 13 nucleotides line up with TRBD2. Germline loops: CDR1 SGHTA, CDR2 FQGNSA. J was trimmed by 10 bases and V by 5 bases; bases with no gene match: 8. This CDR3 spans 15 amino acids. CDR3 coding DNA: TGTGCCAGCAGCCCTCGACTAGCGGGGGGTGGAGAGCAGTTCTTC. This translates into CASSPRLAGGGEQFF.

As for this clone: This sample includes further DNA sequences coding for the same CDR3. The V and J genes are TRBV5-1 and TRBJ1-4; the D gene is possibly TRBD1 (6 bases). Trimming took off 3 bases at V and 7 bases at J, with 10 bases between the two ends. The CDR3 sequence is 13 residues long. Germline V gene data show CDR1 as SGHRS and CDR2 as YFSETQ. In nucleotides, the CDR3 is TGCGCCAGCAGCTCCAGGGGCGGTGAAAAACTGTTTTTT. Translation gives CASSSRGGEKLFF.